This T cell receptor (beta chain) was observed in a study of blood T cell repertoires in COVID-19. Study context: Acute and convalescent COVID-19 specimens originated in the United States, Italy and Spain. From T cells, B-cell-depleted T cells, or PBMCs came the material, which was cDNA or gDNA.

As handled by the study authors: Cell counts per sample came from amplifying reference gene primers. Sequencing was performed with immunoSEQ multiplex PCR; in TCRdb, only in-frame clones are kept and a portion is missing. The DNA gave D and trimming, while V, J and clone size come from that table. The sample lists roughly 100,000 clones; around 88% were seen once. Sequenced material: peripheral blood. This receptor was taken from a woman aged 80 or over with acute or convalescent COVID-19.

CDR3 coding DNA: TGCGCCAGCAGCAAACAGGGGGGAAACACTGAAGCTTTCTTT. Protein: CASSKQGGNTEAFF. The chain links TRBV5-1 to TRBJ1-1; the match to TRBD1 covers 8 bases. V dropped 4 bases and J dropped 2; count of bases not matched to a gene: 4. Per the germline V gene, CDR1 is SGHRS and CDR2 is YFSETQ. The CDR3 totals 14 residues.